The T cell receptor (beta chain) described here comes from a study of molecular identifiers for immune sequencing clone quantification. Sorting recovered naive CD8 T cells on a CD8+CD4-CCR7+CD45RA+ profile. TCRdb fed the PCR reads into MiXCR, producing one record per CDR3 protein. There are about 65,000 distinct CDR3 sequences in the sample; approximately 17% occur only once, and roughly 1.4% lies in the top ten. Concerning this clonotype: What it recognizes is unknown.

Study-level findings and limits: Whereas naive cells kept under 1% of molecules in clones above 20 RNA copies, such clones held over 97% in effectors. In a background of approximately 1 million naive cells, spiked Jurkat TCR RNA from one cell was reportedly detectable.

The V and J ends lost 0 bases and 1 base respectively, with 10 bases between them. This CDR3 region has 15 residues. CDR1 LGHDT and CDR2 YNNKEL come from the germline V gene (reference sequence). The source is a human donor in good health. Some libraries in this study had Jurkat cell RNA spiked in. The material sequenced was naive CD8+ T cells from blood, with Jurkat cell RNA spiked in. Subset defined: FACS-sorted CD8+CD4-CCR7+CD45RA+ naive T cells. The gene calls are TRBV3-1 and TRBJ2-7; no firm D call. In nucleotides, the CDR3 is TGTGCCAGCAGCCAAGATTCTAGATTTTCCTACGAGCAGTACTTC. Translated, it gives CASSQDSRFSYEQYF.